These 23 T cell receptor beta chains originate from one sample sequenced in a study of cytomegalovirus exposure and HLA in healthy donors. The PCR contained 60 Vbeta and 13 Jbeta primers. Method: immunoSEQ multiplex PCR; TCRdb's copy keeps in-frame clones and lacks some. Of 65,000 to 95,000 clones listed, about 77% were seen once; the top ten hold 2.5%. Input material: PBMCs. Source of these receptors: a male donor in good health and CMV-seropositive.

The chain carries TRBV4-2 and TRBJ1-4, with D tentatively TRBD1 (6 bases). This CDR3 region has 16 residues. The germline V gene encodes CDR1 LGHNA and CDR2 YNFKEQ. V lost 0 bases, J lost 6 bases, and 14 bases lay in between. For the CDR3, the DNA is TGTGCCAGCAGCCAAGATGACAAACAGGGTTATGAAAAACTGTTTTTT. Translated, it gives CASSQDDKQGYEKLFF.

The V call is TRBV7-9, the J call TRBJ1-1; D remains unclear. V was cut by 3 bases and J by 2 bases, with 13 bases left in between. Looked up from germline, CDR1 is SEHNR and CDR2 is FQNEAQ (reference sequence). The CDR3 has 15 residues. CDR3 protein: CASSFTDGRNTEAFF. The CDR3 DNA reads as TGTGCCAGCAGCTTTACGGACGGGAGAAACACTGAAGCTTTCTTT. Filled out from reference TRBV7-9 and TRBJ1-1, the complete variable domain reads DTGVSQNPRHKITKRGQNVTFRCDPISEHNRLYWYRQTLGQGPEFLTYFQNEAQLEKSRLLSDRFSAERPKGSFSTLEIQRTEQGDSAMYLCASSFTDGRNTEAFFGQGTRLTVV.

CDR3 DNA: TGTGCCAGCAGTGAGGACAGGCGCTACGAGCAGTACTTC. Encoded protein: CASSEDRRYEQYF. This chain links TRBV2 with TRBJ2-7; TRBD1 agrees at 7 bases. The junction had 2 bases not matched to a gene; V was cut back by 3 bases and J by 3 bases. CDR3 length equals 13 residues. Germline V gene lookup returns CDR1 SNHLY and CDR2 FYNNEI.

The table lists this clone with many counts. This sequence joins TRBV6-5 and TRBJ2-7; tentative D call: TRBD2 (5 bases). V was trimmed by 2 bases and J by 0 bases, leaving 8 bases between them. This CDR3 is 14 amino acids long. Germline CDR1 is MNHEY and CDR2 is SVGAGI. The CDR3 nucleotides read TGTGCCAGCAGTTACCAGCGGTACTCCTACGAGCAGTACTTC. Encoded protein: CASSYQRYSYEQYF.

CDR3 region: CASSVLAESNTGELFF. Here the CDR3 DNA reads TGTGCCAGCAGCGTTCTAGCGGAGTCGAACACCGGGGAGCTGTTTTTT. V usage is TRBV9 and J usage is TRBJ2-2, with 7 bases identical to TRBD2. In germline, CDR1 is SGDLS, CDR2 YYNGEE. V was pared by 2 bases and J by 0 bases, with 4 bases of the junction left unmatched. The CDR3 is 16 residues long. Full variable domain (remainder filled in from reference TRBV9 and TRBJ2-2): DSGVTQTPKHLITATGQRVTLRCSPRSGDLSVYWYQQSLDQGLQFLIQYYNGEERAKGNILERFSAQQFPDLHSELNLSSLELGDSALYFCASSVLAESNTGELFFGEGSRLTVL.

The chain employs TRBV29-1 and TRBJ2-7; 7 bases match TRBD1. The CDR3 runs to 16 residues. J gave up 4 bases and V 8 bases, and 20 bases lay outside the gene matches. Germline V gives CDR1 SQVTM, CDR2 ANQGSEA. The CDR3 DNA sequence: TGCAGCCCGTTGGCGCCATGGACAGGTTCAGGTTACGAGCAGTACTTC. It is translated as CSPLAPWTGSGYEQYF.

This chain uses TRBV6-1 with TRBJ1-1; D remains unclear. Germline lookup yields CDR1 MNHNS and CDR2 SASEGT. The CDR3 spans 15 residues. V shed 0 bases and J shed 2 bases, with 10 bases lying between them. CDR3 in amino acids: CASSEARVINTEAFF. In DNA form, the CDR3 reads TGTGCCAGCAGTGAAGCGAGAGTGATCAACACTGAAGCTTTCTTT.

The V and J genes are TRBV7-2 and TRBJ1-1; 9 positions agree with TRBD1. The V gene end was trimmed by 4 bases and the J gene end by 0 bases; junction bases not matched to a gene: 6. CDR1 and CDR2 from the germline V gene are SGHTA and FQGNSA. The CDR3 contains 16 residues. The CDR3 region has the DNA TGTGCCAGCAGCTCTCCCGGACAGGGGATGAACACTGAAGCTTTCTTT. This gives the protein CASSSPGQGMNTEAFF.

The chain recombines TRBV27 with TRBJ2-3, with 7 bases matching TRBD2. Germline lookup yields CDR1 MNHEY and CDR2 SMNVEV (reference sequence). Losses at the gene ends were 8 bases for V and 0 bases for J; bases not matched to a gene: 8. This CDR3 region has 15 residues. Written as DNA, the CDR3 is TGTGCCAGCTCTACGGGGGGTCCTAGCACAGATACGCAGTATTTT. Translated, it gives CASSTGGPSTDTQYF.

The genes are TRBV5-4 and TRBJ2-7, with TRBD2 matching over 7 bases. The trim removed 4 bases at V and 7 bases at J, leaving 14 bases unmatched. This CDR3 is 15 amino acids long. Per the germline V gene, CDR1 is SGHNT and CDR2 is YYREEE (reference sequence). The CDR3 protein is CASSPASGTAREQYF. CDR3 bases: TGTGCCAGCAGCCCAGCGAGCGGGACGGCTAGGGAGCAGTACTTC. Full variable domain (missing parts from reference TRBV5-4 and TRBJ2-7): ETGVTQSPTHLIKTRGQQVTLRCSSQSGHNTVSWYQQALGQGPQFIFQYYREEENGRGNFPPRFSGLQFPNYSSELNVNALELDDSALYLCASSPASGTAREQYFGPGTRLTVT.

This rearrangement joins TRBV11-2 to TRBJ1-2; maybe TRBD1 (6 bases). Germline CDR1 SGHAT, CDR2 FQNNGV. The CDR3 is made up of 14 amino acids. Deletions cut 3 bases from V and 4 bases from J, with 12 bases between. CDR3 residues: CASSLERTVYGYTF. CDR3 nucleotide sequence: TGTGCCAGCAGCTTGGAAAGGACAGTCTATGGCTACACCTTC.

The chain employs TRBV7-3 and TRBJ2-2; TRBD2 aligns across 13 bases. The CDR3 is 18 residues long. The V and J ends lost 6 bases and 4 bases, in that order; junction bases with no gene match: 11. Germline V gene data show CDR1 as SGHTA and CDR2 as FQGTGA. This chain's CDR3 is CASSQNSGLAGTTGELFF. The CDR3 coding sequence is TGTGCCAGCAGTCAAAACTCGGGACTAGCGGGAACCACCGGGGAGCTGTTTTTT.

This clone was counted only a few times. The chain is built from TRBV14 and TRBJ1-3, with D possibly being TRBD1 (6 bases). Trimming left V 0 bases short and J 4 bases short, with 16 bases between. The length of the CDR3 is 17 residues. Germline-derived CDR1 and CDR2 are SGHDN and FVKESK. DNA of the CDR3: TGTGCCAGCAGCCAAGACCCCGGGACACGGGCGGGAAACACCATATATTTT. Translated, it gives CASSQDPGTRAGNTIYF.

This clone was seen a handful of times. The chain links TRBV6-6 to TRBJ1-5; 8 bases agree with TRBD1. This CDR3 is 14 amino acids long. Losses at the gene ends were 7 bases for V and 1 base for J; bases not matched to a gene: 3. The germline CDR1 and CDR2 sequences are MNHNY and SVGAGI (reference sequence). Here the CDR3 reads CASNDRGSNQPQHF. The CDR3, as DNA: TGTGCCAGCAACGACAGGGGAAGCAATCAGCCCCAGCATTTT.

The chain links TRBV18 to TRBJ2-1; TRBD2 matches 12 bases. This CDR3 spans 16 amino acids. J gave up 5 bases and V 5 bases, and 7 bases lay outside the gene matches. Germline-derived CDR1 and CDR2 are KGHSH and LQKENI. The CDR3 region is CASSAVTSGGNNEQFF. CDR3 in DNA: TGTGCCAGCTCAGCCGTGACTAGCGGGGGAAACAATGAGCAGTTCTTC.

This chain links TRBV5-5 with TRBJ1-3, with D maybe TRBD1 (6 bases). Germline CDR1 SGHKS, CDR2 YYEKEE (reference sequence). V was pared by 1 base and J by 3 bases, with 8 bases between. The CDR3 is 14 residues long. The CDR3 nucleotides are TGTGCCAGCAGCTTGACAGGGAGTGGAAACACCATATATTTT. Translation gives CASSLTGSGNTIYF.

The chain is built from TRBV11-2 and TRBJ2-7; D is uncertain. Germline values: CDR1 SGHAT, CDR2 FQNNGV. V lost 0 bases and J 6 bases, leaving 12 bases between the germline ends. The CDR3 loop spans 14 amino acids. This CDR3 reads CASSLDTPYSEQYF. The CDR3 DNA is TGTGCCAGCAGCTTAGATACCCCCTATAGCGAGCAGTACTTC.

The chain combines TRBV19 with TRBJ2-5, with TRBD2 matching over 8 bases. Germline V CDR1 and CDR2: LNHDA, SQIVND (reference sequence). This CDR3 has 13 residues. V gave up 9 bases and J gave up 2 bases; unmatched junction bases: 5. The CDR3 loop reads CASGTSIQETQYF. Written as DNA, the CDR3 is TGTGCCAGCGGGACTAGTATTCAAGAGACCCAGTACTTC.

This chain connects TRBV5-4 to TRBJ1-2; D may be TRBD1 (6 bases). V was shortened by 5 bases and J by 8 bases, with 22 bases between the two germline ends. The CDR3 runs 15 residues. In germline, CDR1 is SGHNT, CDR2 YYREEE (reference sequence). CDR3 in amino acids: CASRAIGRDKQGYTF. Written as DNA, the CDR3 is TGTGCCAGCAGGGCTATCGGCCGGGACAAGCAAGGCTACACCTTC.

The V gene is TRBV7-9, the J gene TRBJ1-2; 7 bases are a match to TRBD1. Looked up from germline, CDR1 is SEHNR and CDR2 is FQNEAQ (reference sequence). J gave up 5 bases and V 5 bases, and 8 bases lay outside the gene matches. The length of the CDR3 is 14 residues. CDR3 sequence reads: CASSRQGTDYGYTF. The CDR3 coding sequence is TGTGCCAGCAGCCGCCAGGGGACAGATTATGGCTACACCTTC.

The rearrangement joins TRBV6-6 to TRBJ2-3; 8 positions match TRBD2. The junction had 7 bases not matched to a gene; V was cut back by 3 bases and J by 2 bases. The germline V gene encodes CDR1 MNHNY and CDR2 SVGAGI (reference sequence). There are 16 residues in the CDR3. The CDR3 coding sequence is TGTGCCAGCAGTTATCAAAGCGGGAGAACCACAGATACGCAGTATTTT. This codes for CASSYQSGRTTDTQYF.

With respect to this clone: One junction end disagrees with the germline gene, perhaps due to a read error. The V call is TRBV30, the J call TRBJ1-1; D gene unclear. The CDR3 runs to 13 residues. Germline CDR1 is GTSNPN and CDR2 is SVGIG (reference sequence). CDR3 bases: TGTGCCAGCAACCTGGGCGGGAACACTGAAGCCTTCTTT. It encodes CASNLGGNTEAFF.

J is TRBJ1-3 and V is TRBV6-1; the D is unclear. The CDR3 runs 13 residues. V lost 9 bases and J lost 0, with 9 bases in between. Germline-derived CDR1 and CDR2 are MNHNS and SASEGT. CDR3 DNA sequence: TGTGCCAGTCGAGAGTCCTCTGGAAACACCATATATTTT. Translated, it gives CASRESSGNTIYF.